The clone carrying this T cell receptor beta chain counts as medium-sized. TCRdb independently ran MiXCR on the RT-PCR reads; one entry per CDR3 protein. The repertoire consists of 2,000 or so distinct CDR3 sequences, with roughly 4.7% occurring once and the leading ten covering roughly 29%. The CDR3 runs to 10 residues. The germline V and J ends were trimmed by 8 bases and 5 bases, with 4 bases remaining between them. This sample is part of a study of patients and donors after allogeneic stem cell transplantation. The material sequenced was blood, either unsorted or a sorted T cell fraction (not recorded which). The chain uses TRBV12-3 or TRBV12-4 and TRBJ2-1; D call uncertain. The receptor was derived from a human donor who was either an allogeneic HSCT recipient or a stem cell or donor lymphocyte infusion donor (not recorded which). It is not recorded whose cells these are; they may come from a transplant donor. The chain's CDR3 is CASANNEQFF. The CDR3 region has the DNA TGTGCCAGCGCGAACAATGAGCAGTTCTTC.